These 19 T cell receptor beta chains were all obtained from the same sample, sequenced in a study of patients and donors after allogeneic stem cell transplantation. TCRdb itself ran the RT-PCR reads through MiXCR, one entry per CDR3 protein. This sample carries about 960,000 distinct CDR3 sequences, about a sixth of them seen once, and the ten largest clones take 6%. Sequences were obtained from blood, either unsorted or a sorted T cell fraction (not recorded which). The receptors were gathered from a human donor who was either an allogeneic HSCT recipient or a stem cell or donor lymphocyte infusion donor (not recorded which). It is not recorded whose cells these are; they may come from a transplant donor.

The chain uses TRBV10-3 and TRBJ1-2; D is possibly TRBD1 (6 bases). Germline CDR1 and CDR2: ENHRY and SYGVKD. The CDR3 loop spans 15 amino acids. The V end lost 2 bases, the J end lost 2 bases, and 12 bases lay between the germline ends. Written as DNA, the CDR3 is TGTGCCATCAGTGAGGAAGGGGGGGCGAACTATGGCTACACCTTC. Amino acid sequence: CAISEEGGANYGYTF.

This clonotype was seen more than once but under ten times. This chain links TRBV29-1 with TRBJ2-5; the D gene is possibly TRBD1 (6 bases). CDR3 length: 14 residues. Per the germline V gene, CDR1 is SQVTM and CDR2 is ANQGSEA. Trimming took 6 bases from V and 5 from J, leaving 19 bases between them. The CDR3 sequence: CSVTNRAMGETQYF. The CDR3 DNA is TGCAGCGTCACAAACAGGGCTATGGGGGAGACCCAGTACTTC.

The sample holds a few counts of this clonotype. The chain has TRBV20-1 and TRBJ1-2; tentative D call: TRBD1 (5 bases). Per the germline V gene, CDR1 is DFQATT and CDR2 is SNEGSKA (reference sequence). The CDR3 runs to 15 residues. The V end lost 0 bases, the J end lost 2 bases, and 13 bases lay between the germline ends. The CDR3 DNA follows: TGCAGTGCTAGAGATCCGGGACGCGGGAACTATGGCTACACCTTC. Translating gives CSARDPGRGNYGYTF.

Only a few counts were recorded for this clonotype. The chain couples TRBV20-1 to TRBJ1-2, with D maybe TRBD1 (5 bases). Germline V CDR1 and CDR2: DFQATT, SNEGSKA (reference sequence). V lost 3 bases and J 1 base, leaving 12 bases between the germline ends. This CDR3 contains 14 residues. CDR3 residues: CSASRSGSNYGYTF. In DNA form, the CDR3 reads TGCAGTGCTAGTCGGTCAGGGAGTAACTATGGCTACACCTTC.

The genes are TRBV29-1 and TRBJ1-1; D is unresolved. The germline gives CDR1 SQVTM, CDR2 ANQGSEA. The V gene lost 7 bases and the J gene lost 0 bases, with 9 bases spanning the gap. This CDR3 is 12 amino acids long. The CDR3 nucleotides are TGCAGCGCCAGCTCAATGAACACTGAAGCTTTCTTT. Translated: CSASSMNTEAFF. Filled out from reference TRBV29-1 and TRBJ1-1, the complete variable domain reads SAVISQKPSRDICQRGTSLTIQCQVDSQVTMMFWYRQQPGQSLTLIATANQGSEATYESGFVIDKFPISRPNLTFSTLTVSNMSPEDSSIYLCSASSMNTEAFFGQGTRLTVV.

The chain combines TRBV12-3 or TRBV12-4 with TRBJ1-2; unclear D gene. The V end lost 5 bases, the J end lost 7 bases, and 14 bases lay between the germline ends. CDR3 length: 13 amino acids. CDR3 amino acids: CASSIGPLPGYTF. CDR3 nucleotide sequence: TGTGCCAGCAGTATAGGACCACTGCCTGGCTACACCTTC.

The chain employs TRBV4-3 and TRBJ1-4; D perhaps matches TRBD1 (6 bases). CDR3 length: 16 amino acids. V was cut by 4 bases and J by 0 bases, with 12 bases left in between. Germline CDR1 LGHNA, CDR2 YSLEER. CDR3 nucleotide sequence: TGCGCCAGCAGCCTGACAGGTGTTGCAACTAATGAAAAACTGTTTTTT. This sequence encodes CASSLTGVATNEKLFF.

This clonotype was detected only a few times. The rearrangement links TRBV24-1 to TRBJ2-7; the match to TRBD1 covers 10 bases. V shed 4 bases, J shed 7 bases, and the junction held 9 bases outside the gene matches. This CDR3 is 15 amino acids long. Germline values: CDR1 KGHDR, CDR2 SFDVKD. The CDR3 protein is CATSETRDRGGEQYF. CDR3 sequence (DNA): TGTGCCACCAGTGAAACCCGGGACAGGGGTGGGGAGCAGTACTTC.

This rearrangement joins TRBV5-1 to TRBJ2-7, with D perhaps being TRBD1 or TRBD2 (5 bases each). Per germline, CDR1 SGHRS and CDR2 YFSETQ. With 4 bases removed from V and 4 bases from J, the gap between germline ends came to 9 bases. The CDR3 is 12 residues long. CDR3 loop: CASSGGRYEQYF. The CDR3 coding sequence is TGCGCCAGCAGCGGGGGACGGTACGAGCAGTACTTC.

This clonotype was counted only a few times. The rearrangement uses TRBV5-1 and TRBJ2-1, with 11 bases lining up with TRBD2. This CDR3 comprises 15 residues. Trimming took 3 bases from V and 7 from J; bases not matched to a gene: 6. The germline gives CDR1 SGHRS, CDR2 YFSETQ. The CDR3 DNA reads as TGCGCCAGCAGCTGGGGGACTAGCGGAGAGAATGAGCAGTTCTTC. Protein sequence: CASSWGTSGENEQFF.

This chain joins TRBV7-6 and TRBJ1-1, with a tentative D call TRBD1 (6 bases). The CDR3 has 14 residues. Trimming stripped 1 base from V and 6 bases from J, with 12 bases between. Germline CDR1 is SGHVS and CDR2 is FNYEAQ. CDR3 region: CASSLGGGQSEAFF. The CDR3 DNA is TGTGCCAGCAGCTTAGGAGGGGGGCAGTCTGAAGCTTTCTTT.

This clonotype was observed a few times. The CDR3 region is CASSLFPRSYSYNEQFF. The CDR3 DNA reads as TGTGCCAGCAGCTTATTTCCTCGATCCTATTCCTACAATGAGCAGTTCTTC. The chain carries TRBV7-8 and TRBJ2-1; D not resolved. Germline V gene sequence: CDR1 SGHVS, CDR2 FQNEAQ. Deletions cut 2 bases from V and 1 base from J, with 15 bases between. The CDR3 has 17 residues.

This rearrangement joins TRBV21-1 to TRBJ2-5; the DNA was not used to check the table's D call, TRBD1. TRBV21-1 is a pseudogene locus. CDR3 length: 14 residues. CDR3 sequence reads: CASSWTAHQETQYF. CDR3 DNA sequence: TGTGCCAGCAGCTGGACAGCCCACCAAGAGACCCAGTACTTC.

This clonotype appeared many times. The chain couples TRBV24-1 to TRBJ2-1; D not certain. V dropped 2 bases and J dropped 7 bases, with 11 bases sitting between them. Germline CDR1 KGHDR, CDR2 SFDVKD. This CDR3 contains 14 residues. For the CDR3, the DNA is TGTGCCACCAGTGATTCCCCGGTTGGGAATGAGCAGTTCTTC. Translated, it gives CATSDSPVGNEQFF.

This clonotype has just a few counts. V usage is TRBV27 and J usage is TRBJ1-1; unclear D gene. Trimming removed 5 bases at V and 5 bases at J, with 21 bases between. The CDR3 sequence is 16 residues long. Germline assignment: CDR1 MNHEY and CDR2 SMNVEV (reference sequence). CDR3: CASSGTTQPPRTEAFF. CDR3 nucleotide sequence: TGTGCCAGCAGTGGAACGACACAACCTCCGAGGACTGAAGCTTTCTTT.

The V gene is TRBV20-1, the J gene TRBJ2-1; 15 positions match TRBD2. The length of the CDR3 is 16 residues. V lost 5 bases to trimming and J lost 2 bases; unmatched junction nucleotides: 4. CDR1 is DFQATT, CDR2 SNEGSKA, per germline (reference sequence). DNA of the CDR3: TGCAGTGCTCGTGGACTAGCGGGGGGGCCCTACAATGAGCAGTTCTTC. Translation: CSARGLAGGPYNEQFF.

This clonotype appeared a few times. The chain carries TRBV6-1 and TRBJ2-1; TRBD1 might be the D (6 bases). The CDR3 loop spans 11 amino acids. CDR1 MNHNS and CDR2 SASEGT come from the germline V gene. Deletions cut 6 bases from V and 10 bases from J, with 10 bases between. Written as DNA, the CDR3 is TGTGCCAGCAGAACCAGGGGCGAGCAGTTCTTC. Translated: CASRTRGEQFF.

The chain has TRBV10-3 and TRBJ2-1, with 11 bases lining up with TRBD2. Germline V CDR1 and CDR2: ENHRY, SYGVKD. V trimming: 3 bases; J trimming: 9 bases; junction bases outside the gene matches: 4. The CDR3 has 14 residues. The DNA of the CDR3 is TGTGCCATCAGTGAAGGGCTAGCGGGAGGTGAGCAGTTCTTC. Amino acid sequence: CAISEGLAGGEQFF.

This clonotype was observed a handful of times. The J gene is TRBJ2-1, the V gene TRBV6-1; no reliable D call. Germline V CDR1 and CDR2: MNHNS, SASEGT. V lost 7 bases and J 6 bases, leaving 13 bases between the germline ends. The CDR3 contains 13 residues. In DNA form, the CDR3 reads TGTGCCAGCAATCTGCTAGAGCCCAATGAGCAGTTCTTC. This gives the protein CASNLLEPNEQFF.